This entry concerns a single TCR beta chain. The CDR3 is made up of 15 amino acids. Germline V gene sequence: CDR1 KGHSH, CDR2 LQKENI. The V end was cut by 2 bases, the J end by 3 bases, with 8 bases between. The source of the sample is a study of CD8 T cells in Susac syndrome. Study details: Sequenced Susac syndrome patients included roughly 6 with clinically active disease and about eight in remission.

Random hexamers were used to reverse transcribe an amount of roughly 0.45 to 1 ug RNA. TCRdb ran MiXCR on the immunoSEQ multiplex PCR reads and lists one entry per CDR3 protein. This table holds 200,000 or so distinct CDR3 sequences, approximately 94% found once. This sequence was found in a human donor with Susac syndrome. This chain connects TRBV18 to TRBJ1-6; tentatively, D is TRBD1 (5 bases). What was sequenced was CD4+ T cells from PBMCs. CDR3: CASSPARDYNSPLHF. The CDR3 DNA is TGTGCCAGCTCACCAGCCAGGGACTATAATTCACCCCTCCACTTT.